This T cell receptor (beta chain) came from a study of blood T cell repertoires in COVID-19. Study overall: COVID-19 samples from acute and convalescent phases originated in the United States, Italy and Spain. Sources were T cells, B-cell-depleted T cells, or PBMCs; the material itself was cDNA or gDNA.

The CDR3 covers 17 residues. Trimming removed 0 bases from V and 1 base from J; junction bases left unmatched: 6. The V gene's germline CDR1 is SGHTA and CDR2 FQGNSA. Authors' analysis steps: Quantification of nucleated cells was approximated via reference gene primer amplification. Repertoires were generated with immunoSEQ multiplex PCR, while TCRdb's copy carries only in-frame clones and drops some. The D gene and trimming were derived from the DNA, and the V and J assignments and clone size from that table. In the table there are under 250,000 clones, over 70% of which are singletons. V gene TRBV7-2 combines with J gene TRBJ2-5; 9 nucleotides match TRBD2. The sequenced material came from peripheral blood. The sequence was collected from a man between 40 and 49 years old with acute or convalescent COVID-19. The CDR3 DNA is TGTGCCAGCAGCTTAGCGCCAGCGGGAGGCCCCCAAGAGACCCAGTACTTC. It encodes CASSLAPAGGPQETQYF.